This passage covers 12 T cell receptor beta chains from one sample sequenced in a study of blood T cell repertoires in COVID-19. Only in-frame clones appear in the TCRdb table, and some are missing; sequencing was by immunoSEQ multiplex PCR. The sample shows 200,000 to 300,000 clones, approximately 90% of them seen only once. The sequenced sample was peripheral blood. The receptor source for this set is a woman in her forties with acute or convalescent COVID-19.

This clone was seen only once. This chain connects TRBV5-8 to TRBJ1-5; the D gene is possibly TRBD1 (6 bases). V shed 1 base and J shed 3 bases, with 11 bases lying between them. Germline-derived CDR1 and CDR2 are SGHTS and YDEGEE. The CDR3 contains 15 residues. The CDR3 sequence: CASSLRGGANQPQHF. CDR3 DNA sequence: TGTGCCAGCAGCTTGCGGGGGGGGGCCAATCAGCCCCAGCATTTT.

The V call is TRBV2, the J call TRBJ1-1; the D gene is possibly TRBD1 (5 bases). Trimming shortened V by 9 bases and J by 7 bases, and 12 bases separated the two germline ends. Germline V lookup: CDR1 SNHLY, CDR2 FYNNEI. This CDR3 spans 11 amino acids. DNA for the CDR3: TGTGCCAGTTCCAGGGATTATGAAGCTTTCTTT. It codes for CASSRDYEAFF.

This sequence joins TRBV30 and TRBJ1-2; possibly TRBD1 for D (5 bases). The CDR3 is 19 amino acids. CDR1 and CDR2 (germline): GTSNPN, SVGIG (reference sequence). Trimming removed 5 bases at V and 1 base at J, with 29 bases between. The CDR3 is CAWAKRAVGGDPLNYGYTF. CDR3 DNA sequence: TGTGCCTGGGCAAAGCGGGCCGTTGGTGGGGACCCTCTTAACTATGGCTACACCTTC.

J is TRBJ2-7 and V is TRBV7-2; D is possibly TRBD2 (5 bases). V was shortened by 2 bases and J by 3 bases, with 11 bases between the two germline ends. Germline V gene lookup returns CDR1 SGHTA and CDR2 FQGNSA. The CDR3 spans 14 residues. CDR3 protein: CASSLRAAGYEQYV. CDR3 nucleotides: TGTGCCAGCAGCTTACGGGCCGCGGGCTACGAGCAGTACGTC.

The V gene is TRBV18, the J gene TRBJ1-2; 9 bases line up with TRBD1. Germline CDR1 is KGHSH and CDR2 is LQKENI. J gave up 4 bases and V 6 bases, and 12 bases lay outside the gene matches. This CDR3 has 16 amino acids. The DNA of the CDR3 is TGTGCCAGCTCGAGGGACAGGGCACAACCGGGCTATGGCTACACCTTC. Its translation is CASSRDRAQPGYGYTF.

V and J are TRBV27 and TRBJ1-1; 10 nucleotides agree with TRBD1. The CDR3 is 16 residues long. V lost 7 bases and J lost 6; bases outside the gene matches: 14. Germline values: CDR1 MNHEY, CDR2 SMNVEV (reference sequence). Here the CDR3 reads CASTRTGGVSQAEAFF. The CDR3 DNA reads TGTGCCAGCACTAGGACAGGGGGGGTAAGCCAGGCTGAAGCTTTCTTT.

CDR3 in DNA: TGTGCCAGCAGCCGGGGGGGCGGGGAGCTGTTTTTT. Protein sequence: CASSRGGGELFF. The chain couples TRBV7-8 to TRBJ2-2; 8 nucleotides agree with TRBD2. The germline V gene has CDR1 SGHVS and CDR2 FQNEAQ. After removal of 5 bases from V and 7 bases from J, the junction contained 0 bases not matched to a gene. The CDR3 sequence is 12 residues long.

CDR3 region: CASKGLPGYRSGNTIYF. CDR3 DNA sequence: TGTGCCAGTAAGGGGCTCCCGGGTTATAGATCTGGAAACACCATATATTTT. V and J are TRBV19 and TRBJ1-3; maybe TRBD1 (5 bases). The CDR3 is 17 residues long. The V gene lost 7 bases and the J gene lost 1 base, with 20 bases spanning the gap. Germline V lookup: CDR1 LNHDA, CDR2 SQIVND (reference sequence).

The J gene is TRBJ2-5, the V gene TRBV5-1; D gene unclear. Looked up from germline, CDR1 is SGHRS and CDR2 is YFSETQ. This CDR3 is built from 13 residues. V was trimmed by 5 bases and J by 0 bases, leaving 8 bases between them. The CDR3 spells CASRFSYQETQYF. The CDR3 DNA reads as TGCGCCAGCAGATTTTCGTACCAAGAGACCCAGTACTTC.

V gene TRBV7-9 combines with J gene TRBJ1-4, with D uncertain. V was shortened by 3 bases and J by 8 bases, with 7 bases between the two germline ends. The CDR3 runs 12 residues. Germline V gene lookup returns CDR1 SEHNR and CDR2 FQNEAQ (reference sequence). The CDR3 reads CASSFTREKLFF. In DNA form, the CDR3 reads TGTGCCAGCAGCTTTACGAGGGAAAAACTGTTTTTT.

The chain uses TRBV24-1 and TRBJ2-3; tentative D call: TRBD1 (6 bases). This CDR3 has 16 amino acids. In germline, CDR1 is KGHDR, CDR2 SFDVKD. The ends were cut back, 1 base at V and 2 bases at J, with 12 bases in the middle. This CDR3 reads CATSDFTQGFTDTQYF. The CDR3 bases are TGTGCCACCAGTGATTTCACCCAGGGGTTCACAGATACGCAGTATTTT.

The CDR3 region is CASSSPHRGYEQYV. The CDR3, as DNA: TGTGCCAGCAGTTCACCCCACCGGGGTTACGAGCAGTACGTC. The V and J genes are TRBV28 and TRBJ2-7; weak D call: TRBD2 (5 bases). V dropped 4 bases and J dropped 4 bases, with 14 bases sitting between them. This CDR3 has 14 residues. The germline CDR1 and CDR2 sequences are MDHEN and SYDVKM.